This T cell receptor (beta chain) comes out of a study of identical twins. V dropped 7 bases and J dropped 6; count of bases not matched to a gene: 7. The CDR3 runs to 13 residues. TCRdb used MiXCR to reprocess the 5' RACE reads, holding one entry per CDR3 protein. Found here are 400,000 or so distinct CDR3 sequences, roughly 9% of them singletons; the top ten hold roughly 9%. This clonotype occurred many times. What it binds is unknown. Notes on the study in general: Cord blood beta clonotypes present at high abundance carried fewer insertions; no such pattern appeared in memory repertoires.

This TCR was sampled from a woman aged 45-59 years in good health. The rearrangement links TRBV12-3 or TRBV12-4 to TRBJ1-1; 8 nucleotides align to TRBD1. The sample comprised naive T cells sorted from blood. The CDR3 sequence is CASKTGAPAEAFF. The CDR3 region has the DNA TGTGCCAGCAAGACAGGGGCCCCCGCTGAAGCTTTCTTT.